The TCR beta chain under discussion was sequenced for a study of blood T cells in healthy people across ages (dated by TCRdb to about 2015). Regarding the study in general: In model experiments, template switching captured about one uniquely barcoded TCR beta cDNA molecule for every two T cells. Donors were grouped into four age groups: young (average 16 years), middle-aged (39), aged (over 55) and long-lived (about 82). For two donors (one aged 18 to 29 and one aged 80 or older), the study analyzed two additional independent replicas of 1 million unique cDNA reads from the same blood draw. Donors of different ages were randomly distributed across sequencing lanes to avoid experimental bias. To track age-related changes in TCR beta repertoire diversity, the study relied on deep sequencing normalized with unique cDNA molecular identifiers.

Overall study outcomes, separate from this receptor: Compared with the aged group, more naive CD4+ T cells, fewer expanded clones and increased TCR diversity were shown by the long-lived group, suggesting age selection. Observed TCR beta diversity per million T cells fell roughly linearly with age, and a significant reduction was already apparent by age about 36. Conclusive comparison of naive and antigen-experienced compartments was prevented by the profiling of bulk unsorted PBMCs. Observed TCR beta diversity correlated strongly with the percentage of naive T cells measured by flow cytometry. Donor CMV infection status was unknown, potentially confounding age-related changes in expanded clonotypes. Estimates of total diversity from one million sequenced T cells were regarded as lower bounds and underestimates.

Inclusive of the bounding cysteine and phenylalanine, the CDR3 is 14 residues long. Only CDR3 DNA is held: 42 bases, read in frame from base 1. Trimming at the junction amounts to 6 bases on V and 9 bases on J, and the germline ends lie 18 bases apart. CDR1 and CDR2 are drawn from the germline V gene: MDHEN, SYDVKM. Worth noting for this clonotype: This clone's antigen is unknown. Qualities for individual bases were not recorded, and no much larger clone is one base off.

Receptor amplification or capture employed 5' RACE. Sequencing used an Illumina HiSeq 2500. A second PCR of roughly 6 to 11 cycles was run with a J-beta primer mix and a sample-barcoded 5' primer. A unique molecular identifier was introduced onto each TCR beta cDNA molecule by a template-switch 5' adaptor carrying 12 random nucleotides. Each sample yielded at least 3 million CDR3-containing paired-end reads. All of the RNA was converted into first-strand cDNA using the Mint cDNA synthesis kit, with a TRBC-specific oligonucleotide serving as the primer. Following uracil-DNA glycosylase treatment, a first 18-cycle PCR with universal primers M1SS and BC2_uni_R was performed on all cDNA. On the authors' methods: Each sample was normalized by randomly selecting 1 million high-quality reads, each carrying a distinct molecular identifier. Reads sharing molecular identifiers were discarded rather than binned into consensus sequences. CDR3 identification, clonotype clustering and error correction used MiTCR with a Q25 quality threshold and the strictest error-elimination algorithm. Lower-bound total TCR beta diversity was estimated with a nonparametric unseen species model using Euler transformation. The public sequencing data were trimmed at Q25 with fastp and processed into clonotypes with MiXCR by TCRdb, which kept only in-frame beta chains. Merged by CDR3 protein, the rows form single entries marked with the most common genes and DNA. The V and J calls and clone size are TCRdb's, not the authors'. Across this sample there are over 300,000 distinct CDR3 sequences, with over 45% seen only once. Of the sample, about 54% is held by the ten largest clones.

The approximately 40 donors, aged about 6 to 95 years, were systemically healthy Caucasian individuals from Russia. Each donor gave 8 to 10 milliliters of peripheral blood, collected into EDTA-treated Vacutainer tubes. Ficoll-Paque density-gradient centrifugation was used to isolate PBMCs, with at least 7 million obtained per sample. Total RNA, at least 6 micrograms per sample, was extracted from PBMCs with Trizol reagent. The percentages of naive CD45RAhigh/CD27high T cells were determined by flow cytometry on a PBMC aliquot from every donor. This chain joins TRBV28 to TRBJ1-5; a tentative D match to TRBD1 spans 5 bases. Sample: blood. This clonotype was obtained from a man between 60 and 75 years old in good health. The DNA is TGTGCCAGCAGCCCTCCCGGGGGGAGATGGCCCCAGCATTTT. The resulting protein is CASSPPGGRWPQHF.